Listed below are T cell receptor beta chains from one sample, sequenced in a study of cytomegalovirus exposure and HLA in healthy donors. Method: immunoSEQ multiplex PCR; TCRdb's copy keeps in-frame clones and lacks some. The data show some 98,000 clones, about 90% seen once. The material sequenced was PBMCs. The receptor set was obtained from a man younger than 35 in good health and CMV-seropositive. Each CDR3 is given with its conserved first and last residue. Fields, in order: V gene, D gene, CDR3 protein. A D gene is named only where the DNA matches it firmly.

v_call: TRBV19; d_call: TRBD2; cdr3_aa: CASSPVAGGNEQFF
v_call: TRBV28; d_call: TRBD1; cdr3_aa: CASRRTGGNQPQHF
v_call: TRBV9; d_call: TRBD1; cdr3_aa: CASSARDRVGVDTQYF
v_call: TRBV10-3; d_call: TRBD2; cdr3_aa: CAISGGEAGGVEQFF
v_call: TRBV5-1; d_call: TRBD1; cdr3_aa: CASSQGEAYNEQFF
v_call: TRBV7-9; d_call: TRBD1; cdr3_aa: CASSELTGNEKLFF
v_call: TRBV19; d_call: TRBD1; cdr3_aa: CASSIETGGDEQYF
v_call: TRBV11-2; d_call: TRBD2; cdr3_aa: CASSLETGLSGGTDTQYF
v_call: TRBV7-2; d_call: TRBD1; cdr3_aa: CASRTGGNEQFF
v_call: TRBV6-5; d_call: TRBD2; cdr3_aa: CASKRAGTNYEQYF
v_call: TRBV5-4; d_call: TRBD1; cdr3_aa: CASSLVGQNYGYTF
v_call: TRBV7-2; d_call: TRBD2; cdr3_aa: CASSPLAGGPYEQYF
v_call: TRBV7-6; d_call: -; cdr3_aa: CASSFSTGELFF
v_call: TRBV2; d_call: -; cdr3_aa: CASSEWQGTDTQYF
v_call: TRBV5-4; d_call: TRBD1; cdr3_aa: CASSHPGQGSDTQYF
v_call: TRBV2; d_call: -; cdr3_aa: CASSEAPGVYGYTF
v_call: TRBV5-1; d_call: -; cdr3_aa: CASSLSENTEAFF
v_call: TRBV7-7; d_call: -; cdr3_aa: CASSLESGPRGTGELFF
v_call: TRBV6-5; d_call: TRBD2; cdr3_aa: CASSYSLGGGQETQYF
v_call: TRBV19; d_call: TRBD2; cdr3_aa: CASSIGLAVSYEQYF
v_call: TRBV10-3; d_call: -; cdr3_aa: CAISERNRAGIFNEQFF
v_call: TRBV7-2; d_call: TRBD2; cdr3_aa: CASSAAPTGTSAYEQYF
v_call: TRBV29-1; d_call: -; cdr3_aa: CSVETTGTEAFF
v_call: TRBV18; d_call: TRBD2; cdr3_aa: CASSPSTSGRAVSYEQYF
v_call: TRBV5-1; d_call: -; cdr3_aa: CASSFGEVGNTIYF
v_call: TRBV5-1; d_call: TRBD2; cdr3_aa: CASASGGGETQYF
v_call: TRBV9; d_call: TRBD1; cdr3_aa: CASSVGGQIRGYTF
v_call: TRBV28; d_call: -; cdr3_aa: CASSLVAQGYSYEQYF
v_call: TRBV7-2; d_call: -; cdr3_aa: CASSLRGGTDQETQYF
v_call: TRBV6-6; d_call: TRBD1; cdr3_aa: CASSYGGGSNEKLFF
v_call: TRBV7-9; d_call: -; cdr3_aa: CASSPHPRDSNTEAFF
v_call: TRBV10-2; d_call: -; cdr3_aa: CASTSGRSVSETQYF
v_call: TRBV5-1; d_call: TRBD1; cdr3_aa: CASRTGGTDTQYF
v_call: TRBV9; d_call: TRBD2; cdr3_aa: CASSVVSAGVGEQFF
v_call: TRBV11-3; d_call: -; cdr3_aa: CASSSRSRPFPYEQYF
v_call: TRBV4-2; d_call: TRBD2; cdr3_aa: CASSQGTSGYEQYF
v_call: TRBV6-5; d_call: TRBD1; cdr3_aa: CASSYITGGEQYF
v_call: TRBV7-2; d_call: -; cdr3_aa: CASSLSPLAMGYNEQFF
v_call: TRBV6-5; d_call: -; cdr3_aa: CASRPAGVHGYTF
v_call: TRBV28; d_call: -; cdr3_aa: CASSFLGLTGKNQPQHF
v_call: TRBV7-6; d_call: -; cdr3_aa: CASSLERGELFF
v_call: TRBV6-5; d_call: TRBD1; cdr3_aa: CASRVTGGAAETQYF
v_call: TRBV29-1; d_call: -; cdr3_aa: CSVGGRRETQYF
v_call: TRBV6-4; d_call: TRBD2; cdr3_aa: CASSDGLAGGPGDTQYF
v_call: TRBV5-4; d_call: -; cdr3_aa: CASRGARQDYNEQFF
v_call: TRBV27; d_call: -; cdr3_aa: CASSPINTGFRMDTQYF
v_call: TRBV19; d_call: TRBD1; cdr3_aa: CASSIGNTGGGGIQYF
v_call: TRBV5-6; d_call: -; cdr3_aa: CASSLSGSSYEQYF
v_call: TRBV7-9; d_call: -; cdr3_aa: CASSLALGQSNYGYTF
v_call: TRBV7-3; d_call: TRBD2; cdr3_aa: CASSSPTSPTYEQYF